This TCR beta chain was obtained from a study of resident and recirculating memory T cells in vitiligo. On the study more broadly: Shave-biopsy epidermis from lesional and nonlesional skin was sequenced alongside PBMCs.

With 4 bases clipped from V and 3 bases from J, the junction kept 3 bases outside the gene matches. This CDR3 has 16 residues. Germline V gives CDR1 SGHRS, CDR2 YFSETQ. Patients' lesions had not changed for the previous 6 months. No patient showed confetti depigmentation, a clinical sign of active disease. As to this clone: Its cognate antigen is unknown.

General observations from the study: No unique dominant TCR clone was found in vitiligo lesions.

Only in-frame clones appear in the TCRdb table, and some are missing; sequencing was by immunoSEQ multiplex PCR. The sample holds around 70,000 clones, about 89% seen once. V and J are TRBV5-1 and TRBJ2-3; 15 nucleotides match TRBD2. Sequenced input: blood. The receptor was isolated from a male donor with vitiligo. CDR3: CASSPGTSGGTDTQYF. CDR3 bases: TGCGCCAGCAGCCCCGGGACTAGCGGGGGGACAGATACGCAGTATTTT.